The sequence of this T cell receptor beta chain was determined in a study of CD8 T cells in Susac syndrome. Overall study results and limits: Only a relatively small number of individuals were included in the TCR sequencing and HLA analysis.

Random hexamers were used to reverse transcribe roughly 0.45 to 1 ug of RNA. The authors amplified TCR beta CDR3 across 54 Vbeta and 13 Jbeta using immunoSEQ multiplex PCR. TCRdb used MiXCR to reprocess the immunoSEQ multiplex PCR reads, holding one entry per CDR3 protein. The table includes some 300,000 distinct CDR3 sequences, about 82% detected once. As regards this clonotype: Its specificity is unknown.

The germline gives CDR1 SQVTM, CDR2 ANQGSEA. The CDR3 is made up of 11 amino acids. Deletions cut 7 bases from V and 1 base from J, with 6 bases between. The T cells that were sequenced for TCR beta were CD8+ and CD4+ cells from blood. The J gene is TRBJ2-3, the V gene TRBV29-1, with D possibly TRBD2 on 5 matching bases. The sample consisted of CD8+ T cells from PBMCs. The receptor was derived from a human donor with multiple sclerosis. In DNA, the CDR3 is TGCAGCGGTAGCGGCACAGATACGCAGTATTTT. Protein product: CSGSGTDTQYF.